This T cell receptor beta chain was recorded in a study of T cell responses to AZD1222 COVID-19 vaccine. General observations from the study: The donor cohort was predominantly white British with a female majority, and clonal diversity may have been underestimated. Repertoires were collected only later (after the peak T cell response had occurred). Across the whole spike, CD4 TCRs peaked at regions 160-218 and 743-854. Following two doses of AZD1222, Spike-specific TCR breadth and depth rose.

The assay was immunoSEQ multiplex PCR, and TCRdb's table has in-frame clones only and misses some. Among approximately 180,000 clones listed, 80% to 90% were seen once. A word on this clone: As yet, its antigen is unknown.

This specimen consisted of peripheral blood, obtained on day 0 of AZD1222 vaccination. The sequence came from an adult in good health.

The CDR3 spells CASSQAPGGVYEQYF. In DNA form, the CDR3 reads TGTGCCAGCAGCCAAGCTCCCGGGGGGGTCTACGAGCAGTACTTC. The chain recombines TRBV4-2 with TRBJ2-7; 8 bases are a match to TRBD2. Germline-derived CDR1 and CDR2 are LGHNA and YNFKEQ. V was pared by 1 base and J by 3 bases, with 5 bases of the junction left unmatched. The length of the CDR3 is 15 residues.